This TCR beta chain was retrieved from a study of regulatory T cells in long-lasting Graves disease. The V end was cut by 6 bases, the J end by 0 bases, with 9 bases between. Per germline, CDR1 DFQATT and CDR2 SNEGSKA (reference sequence). The CDR3 totals 12 residues. This clonotype was seen many times. What it binds is unknown. Researchers made TCR beta libraries by using iRepertoire HTBI primers and running Arm-PCR on CDR3 regions. Each CDR3 protein gets one entry after TCRdb re-called the multiplex PCR reads with MiXCR. The profile covers hundreds of thousands of distinct CDR3 sequences, with 16% appearing a single time and around 25% taken by the ten largest. Findings and caveats of the study: TRBV28, TRBJ1-2 and TRBJ2-5 emerged as the favored segments in persistent disease.

Time point in this sample: newly diagnosed GD, antithyroid drugs for less than 3 months. RNA from PBMCs was the source of the TCR library. With EDTA tubes as the receptacles, about 9.2 milliliters of peripheral blood were drawn. These data are also associated with another study on T cells in Graves' hyperthyroidism and ophthalmopathy. That publication notes: The HTBI primer set drove a first-round RT-PCR of the TCR CDR3.

The rearrangement links TRBV20-1 to TRBJ2-7; no definite D call. The sample was peripheral blood mononuclear cells (PBMCs), taken at new diagnosis, from a patient treated with antithyroid drugs. The clonotype originates from a woman aged 35-60 years with Graves disease. The CDR3 loop reads CSASAISYEQYF. The DNA of the CDR3 is TGCAGTGCATCAGCGATCTCCTACGAGCAGTACTTC.